This T cell receptor beta chain was profiled in a study of T cell responses to AZD1222 COVID-19 vaccine. For this clone: Its antigen is as yet unknown.

Measured with immunoSEQ multiplex PCR; TCRdb has only the in-frame clones, and not every one. The data contain 90,000 to 150,000 clones, roughly nine tenths of them singletons. This CDR3 contains 15 residues. Germline values: CDR1 KGHSH, CDR2 LQKENI. The V gene lost 3 bases and the J gene lost 7 bases, with 16 bases spanning the gap. Study-wide points: The study sampled repertoires only after the peak T cell response.

The V call is TRBV18, the J call TRBJ1-3, with D tentatively TRBD1 (5 bases). The sequence came from an adult in good health. Sequencing was performed on peripheral blood, taken on day 0 of AZD1222 vaccination. The CDR3 sequence is CASSPEAGAQNTIYF. CDR3 DNA: TGTGCCAGCTCACCCGAAGCCGGGGCCCAGAACACCATATATTTT.